This TCR beta chain was recorded in a study of T-cell memory formation after mild COVID-19. Overall study results and limits: Mainly in CM and EM were contracting CD4+ clones; CD8+ were in EMRA.

This clonotype was seen more than once but under ten times. What it binds is not known. The germline gives CDR1 MNHEY, CDR2 SVGAGI. Unmatched junction bases numbered 12, after V lost 2 bases and J lost 0 bases. The CDR3 length is 19 residues. TCRdb re-analysed the 5' RACE reads in MiXCR, keeping a single row per CDR3 protein. The repertoire has some 310,000 distinct CDR3 sequences, roughly 20% of them found once; the top ten carry roughly a fifth. The sequencing input was PBMCs or a T cell subset sorted from them (not recorded which). This chain links TRBV6-5 with TRBJ2-5, with 10 bases lining up with TRBD2. This receptor was identified in a man aged 18 to 30 who had mild COVID-19 (a few samples of this study predate the infection). Cell type and time point are not known. The CDR3 here is CASSYLLAGATADQETQYF. For the CDR3, the DNA is TGTGCCAGCAGTTACCTCCTAGCGGGGGCCACCGCGGACCAAGAGACCCAGTACTTC.